The clone carrying this T cell receptor (beta chain) was seen a handful of times. Assay used: immunoSEQ multiplex PCR; TCRdb lists only in-frame clones, some missing. The sample yields tens of thousands of clones, 87% seen once. The data are from a study of T cell responses to AZD1222 COVID-19 vaccine. This CDR3 contains 13 residues. Trimming shortened V by 0 bases and J by 8 bases, and 8 bases separated the two germline ends. Germline lookup yields CDR1 LGHDT and CDR2 YNNKEL (reference sequence). This clonotype was obtained from an adult in good health. This specimen was peripheral blood, taken on day 0 of AZD1222 vaccination. This chain links TRBV3-1 (or the pseudogene TRBV3-2) with TRBJ1-3; the D is unclear. The CDR3 DNA follows: TGTGCCAGCAGCCAAGATACGCTAGACACCATATATTTT. Translation: CASSQDTLDTIYF.